Shown below are 18 T cell receptor beta chains from a single sample sequenced in a study of cytomegalovirus exposure and HLA in healthy donors. Method: immunoSEQ multiplex PCR; TCRdb's copy keeps in-frame clones and lacks some. The table has under 200,000 clones, roughly 90% seen once; the top ten hold 2% to 2.5%. Sequenced material: PBMCs. The receptors were sampled from a woman aged 18-35 years in good health and CMV-seronegative.

V gene TRBV29-1 combines with J gene TRBJ1-1; D gene uncertain. Trimming took 4 bases from V and 7 from J, leaving 13 bases between them. Germline CDR1 is SQVTM and CDR2 is ANQGSEA. The CDR3 totals 12 residues. The CDR3 loop reads CSVGSRSGEAFF. The CDR3 DNA is TGCAGCGTTGGGTCACGCAGCGGTGAAGCTTTCTTT.

The rearrangement links TRBV6-5 to TRBJ1-1; weak D call: TRBD1 (5 bases). This CDR3 has 15 residues. Looked up from germline, CDR1 is MNHEY and CDR2 is SVGAGI. V lost 4 bases, J lost 2 bases, and 14 bases lay in between. CDR3 nucleotides: TGTGCCAGCAGTTGGTGGGGCAGGGCTAACACTGAAGCTTTCTTT. It specifies CASSWWGRANTEAFF.

The chain links TRBV27 to TRBJ2-2; perhaps TRBD1 as D (5 bases). Germline lookup yields CDR1 MNHEY and CDR2 SMNVEV (reference sequence). V gave up 2 bases and J gave up 3 bases, with 10 bases separating them. CDR3 length: 15 amino acids. The CDR3 loop is CASSLTQGYTGELFF. The CDR3, as DNA: TGTGCCAGCAGTTTAACGCAGGGCTACACCGGGGAGCTGTTTTTT.

The V and J genes are TRBV19 and TRBJ2-2; 12 bases line up with TRBD2. Trimming cost V 7 bases and J 4 bases; bases outside gene matches: 10. The V gene's germline CDR1 is LNHDA and CDR2 SQIVND (reference sequence). The CDR3 has 17 amino acids. The CDR3 loop reads CASTFLLTSGSTGELFF. The CDR3 DNA follows: TGTGCCAGTACCTTCCTACTGACTAGCGGGAGCACCGGGGAGCTGTTTTTT.

The chain employs TRBV27 and TRBJ2-7, with 10 bases aligning to TRBD1. The V gene end was trimmed by 4 bases and the J gene end by 3 bases; junction bases not matched to a gene: 3. Germline-derived CDR1 and CDR2 are MNHEY and SMNVEV (reference sequence). CDR3 size: 14 residues. The CDR3 region is CASSYRDRGYEQYF. CDR3 bases: TGTGCCAGCAGTTACCGGGACAGGGGCTACGAGCAGTACTTC.

This chain connects TRBV4-2 to TRBJ2-7, with 14 bases fitting TRBD2. CDR3 length: 15 amino acids. From germline, CDR1 is LGHNA and CDR2 YNFKEQ. Trimming cost V 5 bases and J 3 bases; bases outside gene matches: 3. The CDR3 spells CASSSGLAGGYEQYF. CDR3 sequence (DNA): TGTGCCAGCAGCTCAGGACTAGCGGGGGGCTACGAGCAGTACTTC.

The rearrangement uses TRBV5-6 and TRBJ1-4; D remains ambiguous. Trimming took 2 bases from V and 7 from J, leaving 9 bases between them. The CDR3 runs 13 residues. In germline, CDR1 is SGHDT, CDR2 YYEEEE. The CDR3 is CASSFSSREKLFF. CDR3 DNA: TGTGCCAGCAGCTTCAGTAGCCGTGAAAAACTGTTTTTT.

The chain uses TRBV7-2 and TRBJ2-7; 8 bases fit TRBD2. The germline CDR1 and CDR2 sequences are SGHTA and FQGNSA. The ends lost 2 bases at V and 1 base at J; junction bases unmatched: 1. The CDR3 totals 14 residues. This CDR3 reads CASSLTGGSYEQYF. The CDR3 bases are TGTGCCAGCAGCTTAACGGGAGGGTCCTACGAGCAGTACTTC.

The chain recombines TRBV7-2 with TRBJ2-7, with D tentatively TRBD1 (5 bases). Trimming shortened V by 2 bases and J by 2 bases, and 19 bases separated the two germline ends. Germline V gives CDR1 SGHTA, CDR2 FQGNSA. The CDR3 has 17 amino acids. Here the CDR3 reads CASSLYALQDHPYEQYF. The CDR3, as DNA: TGTGCCAGCAGCTTATATGCCCTACAGGATCACCCCTACGAGCAGTACTTC.

The chain couples TRBV7-9 to TRBJ1-3, with no clear D. Per the germline V gene, CDR1 is SEHNR and CDR2 is FQNEAQ (reference sequence). This CDR3 has 13 residues. Trimming removed 8 bases from V and 2 bases from J, with 10 bases in between. The chain's CDR3 is CASDKFTGNTIYF. CDR3 sequence (DNA): TGTGCCAGCGACAAGTTTACTGGAAACACCATATATTTT.

The gene calls are TRBV18 and TRBJ1-2; 7 bases agree with TRBD1. The J segment lost 8 bases and the V segment lost 3 bases, leaving 6 bases of the junction unmatched. The germline CDR1 and CDR2 sequences are KGHSH and LQKENI. CDR3 length equals 13 residues. The CDR3 spells CASSPDRTDGYTF. CDR3 sequence (DNA): TGTGCCAGCTCACCGGACAGGACCGACGGCTACACCTTC.

The V and J genes are TRBV9 and TRBJ1-2, with 9 bases fitting TRBD1. The V and J ends lost 4 bases and 8 bases, in that order; junction bases with no gene match: 6. Germline V gene sequence: CDR1 SGDLS, CDR2 YYNGEE. The CDR3 contains 13 residues. DNA for the CDR3: TGTGCCAGCAGCCCGACAGGGGGGTGGGGCTACACCTTC. Encoded protein: CASSPTGGWGYTF.

The chain joins TRBV7-9 to TRBJ1-2; tentative D call: TRBD1 (5 bases). From germline, CDR1 is SEHNR and CDR2 FQNEAQ (reference sequence). V lost 1 base and J lost 4, with 10 bases in between. This CDR3 spans 14 amino acids. DNA for the CDR3: TGTGCCAGCAGCTTAGGAGGGACTCTCTATGGCTACACCTTC. Protein: CASSLGGTLYGYTF.

The chain links TRBV2 to TRBJ2-1, with TRBD2 identical over 8 bases. The CDR3 is 14 amino acids. With V trimmed by 6 bases and J by 4 bases, 5 bases remained unmatched. CDR1 and CDR2 (germline): SNHLY, FYNNEI. The DNA for the CDR3 is TGTGCCAGCAGGGGGGGCGGGAGGTACAATGAGCAGTTCTTC. Translated: CASRGGGRYNEQFF.

V usage is TRBV27 and J usage is TRBJ2-7, with D perhaps matching TRBD2 (6 bases). The V end was cut by 5 bases, the J end by 4 bases, with 6 bases between. The germline CDR1 and CDR2 sequences are MNHEY and SMNVEV (reference sequence). The CDR3 consists of 11 residues. CDR3 bases: TGTGCCAGCAGTCGGGGGTACGAGCAGTACTTC. It encodes CASSRGYEQYF.

In its sample, this clone was seen once. CDR3 DNA sequence: TGTGCCGGCTCGCGACAGGCTAATCAGCCCCAGCATTTT. Translation: CAGSRQANQPQHF. The genes are TRBV19 and TRBJ1-5; D perhaps matches TRBD1 (6 bases). The CDR3 has 13 amino acids. CDR1 is LNHDA and CDR2 is SQIVND in the germline V gene (reference sequence). V lost 11 bases to trimming and J lost 4 bases, with 15 bases between them.

CDR3 sequence reads: CASRYGRGIAEAFF. CDR3 coding DNA: TGTGCCAGCAGATACGGCAGGGGGATCGCTGAAGCTTTCTTT. The chain uses TRBV27 and TRBJ1-1; 7 bases are a match to TRBD1. J gave up 6 bases and V 6 bases, and 10 bases lay outside the gene matches. Germline values: CDR1 MNHEY, CDR2 SMNVEV (reference sequence). CDR3 size: 14 residues.

This clone has a single count. The chain employs TRBV11-2 and TRBJ1-1, with D hard to call. V was cut by 5 bases and J by 0 bases, with 10 bases left in between. The germline gives CDR1 SGHAT, CDR2 FQNNGV. This CDR3 is 14 amino acids long. The CDR3 coding sequence is TGTGCCAGCAGCGGTTCAGGCATGAACACTGAAGCTTTCTTT. It encodes CASSGSGMNTEAFF.